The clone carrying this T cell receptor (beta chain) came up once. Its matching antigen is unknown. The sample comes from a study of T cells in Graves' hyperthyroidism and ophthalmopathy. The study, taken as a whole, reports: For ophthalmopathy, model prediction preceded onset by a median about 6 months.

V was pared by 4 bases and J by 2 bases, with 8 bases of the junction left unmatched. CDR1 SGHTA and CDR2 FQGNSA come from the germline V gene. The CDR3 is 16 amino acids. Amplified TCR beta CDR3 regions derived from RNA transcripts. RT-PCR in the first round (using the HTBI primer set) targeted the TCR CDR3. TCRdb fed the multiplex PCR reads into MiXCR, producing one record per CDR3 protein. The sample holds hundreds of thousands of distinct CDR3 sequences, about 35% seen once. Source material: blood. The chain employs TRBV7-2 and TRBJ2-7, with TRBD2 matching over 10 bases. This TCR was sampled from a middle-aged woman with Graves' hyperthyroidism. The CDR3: CASSSLSGGRTYEQYF. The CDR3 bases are TGTGCCAGCAGCTCCCTTAGCGGGGGGAGGACCTACGAGCAGTACTTC.